This T cell receptor beta chain was sequenced in a study of post-analysis software for immune sequencing data. The study, taken as a whole, reports: Five or six TRBV segments, TRBV5-6, TRBV5-1 and TRBV20-1 among them, were found more frequent in patients than controls.

This clonotype has only a few counts. Its antigen remains unidentified. Incorporated into the TCR beta cDNA libraries were unique molecular identifiers, which served to reduce PCR and sequencing biases. From the PCR reads, TCRdb called clonotypes with MiXCR, one entry per CDR3 protein. The table lists fewer than 850,000 distinct CDR3 sequences, roughly 30% of them singletons. Germline CDR1 is MDHEN and CDR2 is SYDVKM. The CDR3 loop spans 15 amino acids. Trimming removed 5 bases at V and 2 bases at J, with 13 bases between. The receptor comes from a girl between 10 and 17 years old with multiple sclerosis. This sequence joins TRBV28 and TRBJ2-1; perhaps D is TRBD1 or TRBD2 (5 bases each). Sequenced sample: blood. The CDR3 region is CASSRRARAYNEQFF. DNA of the CDR3: TGTGCCAGCAGTAGGCGGGCCAGGGCCTACAATGAGCAGTTCTTC.